One sample yielded the 30 T cell receptor beta chains listed below, sequenced in a study of stem cell transplantation in POMP-related autoinflammatory disease. Sequencing was performed with immunoSEQ multiplex PCR; in TCRdb, only in-frame clones are kept and a portion is missing. Found here are about 26,000 clones, around 86% of them singletons; the top ten hold around 2.6%. The specimen comprised CD4+ T cells from PBMCs, sampled before stem cell transplantation. Receptors were obtained from a human donor with POMP-related autoinflammation and immune dysregulation (PRAID).

The genes are TRBV5-4 and TRBJ2-5; D might be TRBD2 (6 bases). The DNA end is more similar to TRBJ2-7, so the J call may be wrong. Germline assignment: CDR1 SGHNT and CDR2 YYREEE (reference sequence). The CDR3 loop spans 14 amino acids. This CDR3 is CASSLVRDSYEQYF. In DNA form, the CDR3 reads TGTGCCAGCAGCTTGGTGCGGGACTCCTACGAGCAGTACTTC.

The chain carries TRBV6-5 and TRBJ1-2, with 7 bases that match TRBD1. CDR3 length: 15 residues. After removal of 7 bases from V and 4 bases from J, the junction contained 12 bases not matched to a gene. Germline values: CDR1 MNHEY, CDR2 SVGAGI. The chain's CDR3 is CASTGLDREGYGYTF. The CDR3 DNA sequence: TGTGCCAGCACCGGGCTCGACAGGGAGGGCTATGGCTACACCTTC.

The chain recombines TRBV2 with TRBJ1-2; TRBD1 might be the D (6 bases). CDR1 and CDR2 (germline): SNHLY, FYNNEI. The V end was cut by 7 bases, the J end by 2 bases, with 17 bases between. The CDR3 runs 15 residues. The CDR3 loop reads CASNINRADNYGYTF. CDR3 sequence (DNA): TGTGCCAGCAATATCAACAGGGCCGACAACTATGGCTACACCTTC.

CDR3 nucleotide sequence: TGCGCCAGCAGCTTTGGTAGCGGGGGATTTAAAGAGACCCAGTACTTC. This translates into CASSFGSGGFKETQYF. This rearrangement joins TRBV5-1 to TRBJ2-5; 9 nucleotides agree with TRBD2. The CDR3 spans 16 residues. Germline assignment: CDR1 SGHRS and CDR2 YFSETQ. V lost 2 bases to trimming and J lost 3 bases; unmatched junction nucleotides: 8.

The chain links TRBV2 to TRBJ2-1, with a tentative D call TRBD2 (5 bases). Per the germline V gene, CDR1 is SNHLY and CDR2 is FYNNEI. The CDR3 covers 13 residues. The V end lost 5 bases, the J end lost 14 bases, and 19 bases lay between the germline ends. As DNA, the CDR3 is TGTGCCAGCAGTTCAACCGGGCCCACTAGGGAGTTCTTC. Amino acid sequence: CASSSTGPTREFF.

The rearrangement joins TRBV10-3 to TRBJ2-1; 8 bases are a match to TRBD1. Looked up from germline, CDR1 is ENHRY and CDR2 is SYGVKD. The CDR3 length is 15 residues. J was trimmed by 7 bases and V by 6 bases; bases with no gene match: 11. CDR3 nucleotides: TGTGCCATCAGCGGTACAGGGGGAAGTGGGAATGAGCAGTTCTTC. Its translation is CAISGTGGSGNEQFF.

The chain couples TRBV6-6 to TRBJ2-7; TRBD1 is a possible D gene (6 bases). The CDR3 loop spans 14 amino acids. In germline, CDR1 is MNHNY, CDR2 SVGAGI (reference sequence). Deletions cut 2 bases from V and 4 bases from J, with 12 bases between. The CDR3 DNA sequence: TGTGCCAGCAGTTACCCGGACAGCGCGTACGAGCAGTACTTC. It codes for CASSYPDSAYEQYF.

This chain uses TRBV4-1 with TRBJ1-3; D uncertain. Trimming took 0 bases from V and 6 from J, leaving 12 bases between them. Germline lookup yields CDR1 MGHRA and CDR2 YSYEKL. The CDR3 is 15 residues long. CDR3 sequence: CASSQDPQRSNTIYF. CDR3 sequence (DNA): TGCGCCAGCAGCCAAGATCCTCAGAGGTCAAACACCATATATTTT.

This clone was seen once. The chain links TRBV7-2 to TRBJ2-1; the match to TRBD2 covers 12 bases. Germline values: CDR1 SGHTA, CDR2 FQGNSA. The CDR3 sequence is 15 residues long. The ends lost 3 bases at V and 10 bases at J; junction bases unmatched: 7. In nucleotides, the CDR3 is TGTGCCAGCAGCTTCGTCGGGACTAGCGGGCAGGAGCAGTTCTTC. Protein sequence: CASSFVGTSGQEQFF.

CDR3: CASSPGQVNYGYTF. The CDR3, as DNA: TGTGCCAGCAGTCCGGGACAGGTTAACTATGGCTACACCTTC. The chain combines TRBV28 with TRBJ1-2; 8 bases match TRBD1. Germline V gene sequence: CDR1 MDHEN, CDR2 SYDVKM. V lost 5 bases to trimming and J lost 1 base; unmatched junction nucleotides: 3. CDR3 size: 14 residues.

CDR3 in DNA: TGTGCCTGGAGGGCGGGAGGGCTTTACGAGCAGTACTTC. Residues: CAWRAGGLYEQYF. The chain is built from TRBV30 and TRBJ2-7, with 9 bases fitting TRBD2. The V gene's germline CDR1 is GTSNPN and CDR2 SVGIG (reference sequence). The CDR3 extends over 13 amino acids. Losses at the gene ends were 3 bases for V and 4 bases for J; bases not matched to a gene: 4.

The CDR3 reads CAWSGEGVRGTQYF. The CDR3 DNA follows: TGTGCCTGGAGTGGTGAGGGAGTTCGGGGGACCCAGTACTTC. The chain combines TRBV30 with TRBJ2-5, with D maybe TRBD2 (5 bases). The germline CDR1 and CDR2 sequences are GTSNPN and SVGIG (reference sequence). The CDR3 is 14 amino acids. V dropped 1 base and J dropped 7 bases, with 16 bases sitting between them. Complete variable domain (other parts from reference TRBV30 and TRBJ2-5): SQTIHQWPATLVQPVGSPLSLECTVEGTSNPNLYWYRQAAGRGLQLLFYSVGIGQISSEVPQNLSASRPQDRQFILSSKKLLLSDSGFYLCAWSGEGVRGTQYFGPGTRLLVL.

This clone is a singleton in its sample. V and J are TRBV10-3 and TRBJ1-4, with TRBD1 identical over 11 bases. J lost 8 bases, V lost 2 bases, and 4 bases had no gene match. From germline, CDR1 is ENHRY and CDR2 SYGVKD. The CDR3 extends over 15 amino acids. The CDR3 spells CAISEHGTGGEKLFF. As DNA, the CDR3 is TGTGCCATCAGTGAGCACGGGACAGGGGGGGAAAAACTGTTTTTT.

The genes are TRBV27 and TRBJ1-1; D gene unclear. Trimming left V 6 bases short and J 4 bases short, with 12 bases between. The length of the CDR3 is 13 residues. CDR1 and CDR2 (germline): MNHEY, SMNVEV (reference sequence). In nucleotides, the CDR3 is TGTGCCAGCAGCCGCCGGGTGGGCACTGAAGCTTTCTTT. This codes for CASSRRVGTEAFF.

This clone was seen just once. The chain is built from TRBV19 and TRBJ2-3; D uncertain. The CDR3 has 15 amino acids. V lost 7 bases, J lost 0 bases, and 14 bases lay in between. The germline CDR1 and CDR2 sequences are LNHDA and SQIVND (reference sequence). In DNA, the CDR3 is TGTGCCAGTACCCCCTCTAGAGCTAGCACAGATACGCAGTATTTT. It yields the protein CASTPSRASTDTQYF. Using reference TRBV19 and TRBJ2-3 for the parts outside the CDR3, the full variable domain is DGGITQSPKYLFRKEGQNVTLSCEQNLNHDAMYWYRQDPGQGLRLIYYSQIVNDFQKGDIAEGYSVSREKKESFPLTVTSAQKNPTAFYLCASTPSRASTDTQYFGPGTRLTVL.

V is TRBV5-1 and J is TRBJ2-5; 7 nucleotides line up with TRBD1. V lost 4 bases and J lost 3; bases outside the gene matches: 3. Germline V gene sequence: CDR1 SGHRS, CDR2 YFSETQ. The CDR3 extends over 13 amino acids. Here the CDR3 reads CASSPGQKETQYF. DNA for the CDR3: TGCGCCAGCAGCCCGGGACAGAAAGAGACCCAGTACTTC.

The CDR3 is CASSLVRGGTHTQYF. In DNA, the CDR3 is TGCGCCAGCAGCTTGGTTCGGGGCGGTACCCATACGCAGTATTTT. The chain combines TRBV5-1 with TRBJ2-3; possibly TRBD1 or TRBD2 for D (5 bases each). The CDR3 consists of 15 residues. The germline V gene encodes CDR1 SGHRS and CDR2 YFSETQ. Between the trimmed V and J ends, which lost 0 bases and 7 bases, there was a span of 15 bases.

The chain carries TRBV5-1 and TRBJ2-1; 11 bases map to TRBD2. Looked up from germline, CDR1 is SGHRS and CDR2 is YFSETQ. The CDR3 contains 15 residues. J gave up 4 bases and V 7 bases, and 7 bases lay outside the gene matches. CDR3 bases: TGCGCCAGCTCTCCCACTAGCGGGGGTTACAATGAGCAGTTCTTC. It encodes CASSPTSGGYNEQFF. The full variable domain, its missing parts supplied by reference TRBV5-1 and TRBJ2-1, is KAGVTQTPRYLIKTRGQQVTLSCSPISGHRSVSWYQQTPGQGLQFLFEYFSETQRNKGNFPGRFSGRQFSNSRSEMNVSTLELGDSALYLCASSPTSGGYNEQFFGPGTRLTVL.

The J gene is TRBJ1-3, the V gene TRBV2, with D perhaps matching TRBD1 (6 bases). CDR3 length equals 15 residues. Per germline, CDR1 SNHLY and CDR2 FYNNEI. Trimming shortened V by 8 bases and J by 4 bases, and 18 bases separated the two germline ends. CDR3 amino acids: CASRPQGPRGNTIYF. The CDR3 coding sequence is TGTGCCAGCCGACCCCAGGGGCCGAGGGGAAACACCATATATTTT.

This rearrangement joins TRBV5-5 to TRBJ2-1, with TRBD2 identical over 9 bases. V lost 5 bases, J lost 8 bases, and 11 bases stayed unmatched. The CDR3 runs 15 residues. The germline gives CDR1 SGHKS, CDR2 YYEKEE (reference sequence). CDR3 nucleotide sequence: TGTGCCAGCAGAATAGCGGGAGTCCCTCGTCATGAGCAGTTCTTC. This translates into CASRIAGVPRHEQFF.

This chain connects TRBV5-1 to TRBJ2-3; a weak D match, TRBD2 (5 bases). Germline V gene data show CDR1 as SGHRS and CDR2 as YFSETQ. This CDR3 is 13 amino acids long. Deletions cut 4 bases from V and 7 bases from J, with 13 bases between. CDR3 loop: CASSRDRENTQYF. CDR3 coding DNA: TGCGCCAGCAGCCGGGATCGGGAAAATACGCAGTATTTT.

This sequence joins TRBV9 and TRBJ2-3; no clear D gene. V lost 0 bases and J lost 2, with 7 bases in between. CDR1 and CDR2 (germline): SGDLS, YYNGEE. This CDR3 is 14 amino acids long. CDR3 coding DNA: TGTGCCAGCAGCGTAGGGGTTTCCACAGATACGCAGTATTTT. It is translated as CASSVGVSTDTQYF.

CDR3 coding DNA: TGTGCCAGCAGTCCTCGTCCGGACAGCTATGGCTACACCTTC. This codes for CASSPRPDSYGYTF. The V call is TRBV6-1, the J call TRBJ1-2; D may be TRBD1 (6 bases). Trimming shortened V by 5 bases and J by 4 bases, and 14 bases separated the two germline ends. The CDR3 sequence is 14 residues long. Germline values: CDR1 MNHNS, CDR2 SASEGT.

The chain employs TRBV18 and TRBJ1-2; D remains ambiguous. Between the trimmed V and J ends, which lost 3 bases and 7 bases, there was a span of 6 bases. This CDR3 is 11 amino acids long. CDR1 and CDR2 from the germline V gene are KGHSH and LQKENI. CDR3 loop: CASSPPGGYTF. For the CDR3, the DNA is TGTGCCAGCTCACCCCCCGGTGGCTACACCTTC.

This clone turned up a few times. The V gene is TRBV6-5, the J gene TRBJ1-2; no clear D gene. CDR1 is MNHEY, CDR2 SVGAGI, per germline. V lost 6 bases to trimming and J lost 4 bases, with 6 bases between them. The CDR3 is 11 amino acids. The CDR3 here is CASSSPYGYTF. The CDR3 DNA reads TGTGCCAGCAGCAGTCCCTATGGCTACACCTTC.

This clone was recorded only once. The V and J genes are TRBV27 and TRBJ2-3, with TRBD2 as a possible D gene (6 bases). From germline, CDR1 is MNHEY and CDR2 SMNVEV (reference sequence). Trimming took 1 base from V and 5 from J, leaving 16 bases between them. CDR3 length equals 16 residues. Here the CDR3 reads CASSLWAGPPKDTQYF. CDR3 bases: TGTGCCAGCAGTTTATGGGCGGGGCCCCCCAAAGATACGCAGTATTTT.

CDR3 residues: CAWSVPGLNQPQHF. The CDR3, as DNA: TGTGCCTGGAGTGTCCCAGGCCTGAATCAGCCCCAGCATTTT. This chain connects TRBV30 to TRBJ1-5, with unresolved D. CDR3 length: 14 residues. With 0 bases removed from V and 4 bases from J, the gap between germline ends came to 10 bases. Germline assignment: CDR1 GTSNPN and CDR2 SVGIG (reference sequence).

V gene TRBV25-1 combines with J gene TRBJ2-1; 11 bases are a match to TRBD2. The germline CDR1 and CDR2 sequences are MGHDK and SYGVNS. This CDR3 region has 14 residues. The ends lost 4 bases at V and 8 bases at J; junction bases unmatched: 4. The CDR3 nucleotides are TGTGCCAGCAGTGGACTAGCGGGAATCGATGAGCAGTTCTTC. Translation: CASSGLAGIDEQFF.

The J gene is TRBJ2-1, the V gene TRBV19; TRBD1 matches at 7 bases. There are 14 residues in the CDR3. V shed 4 bases and J 6 bases; nucleotides not matched to a gene: 6. The germline V gene encodes CDR1 LNHDA and CDR2 SQIVND (reference sequence). CDR3 in DNA: TGTGCCAGTAGTACTTACAGGGGAACCAATGAGCAGTTCTTC. Protein: CASSTYRGTNEQFF. Complete variable domain (other parts from reference TRBV19 and TRBJ2-1): DGGITQSPKYLFRKEGQNVTLSCEQNLNHDAMYWYRQDPGQGLRLIYYSQIVNDFQKGDIAEGYSVSREKKESFPLTVTSAQKNPTAFYLCASSTYRGTNEQFFGPGTRLTVL.

The rearrangement links TRBV9 to TRBJ2-1, with TRBD2 identical over 8 bases. Losses at the gene ends were 1 base for V and 0 bases for J; bases not matched to a gene: 3. This CDR3 region has 16 residues. The germline CDR1 and CDR2 sequences are SGDLS and YYNGEE. CDR3 protein: CASSVRLASSYNEQFF. CDR3 coding DNA: TGTGCCAGCAGCGTAAGACTAGCGAGCTCCTACAATGAGCAGTTCTTC.